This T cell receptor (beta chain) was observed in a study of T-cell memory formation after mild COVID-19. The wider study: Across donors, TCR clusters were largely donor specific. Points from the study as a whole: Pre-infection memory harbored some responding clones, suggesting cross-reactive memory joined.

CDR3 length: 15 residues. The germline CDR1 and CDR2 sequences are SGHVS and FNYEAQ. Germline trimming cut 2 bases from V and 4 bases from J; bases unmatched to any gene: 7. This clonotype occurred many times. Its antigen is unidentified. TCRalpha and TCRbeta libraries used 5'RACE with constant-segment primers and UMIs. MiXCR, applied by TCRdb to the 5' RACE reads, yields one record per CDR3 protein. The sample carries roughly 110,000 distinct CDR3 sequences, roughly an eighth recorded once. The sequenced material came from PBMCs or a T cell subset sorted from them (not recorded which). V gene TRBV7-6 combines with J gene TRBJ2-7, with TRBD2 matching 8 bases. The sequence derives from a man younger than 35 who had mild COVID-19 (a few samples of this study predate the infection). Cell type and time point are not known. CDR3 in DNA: TGTGCCAGCAGCTTATCCGGCGGGGGGCAGTACGAGCAGTACTTC. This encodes CASSLSGGGQYEQYF.